This T cell receptor beta chain was documented in a study of blood T cell repertoires in COVID-19. Per the original methods: Nucleated cell counts were estimated from reference gene primer amplification. Profiled with immunoSEQ multiplex PCR; TCRdb holds only in-frame clones, not every one. V, J and clone size reflect that table, while D and trimming were determined from the DNA. The repertoire consists of some 100,000 clones, with roughly 92% occurring once and the leading ten covering under 7.5%. Sequenced material: peripheral blood. The clonotype originates from a man in his 70s with acute or convalescent COVID-19.

DNA for the CDR3: TGCAGCGTTGAGGTAGTCGAACACAATGAGCAGTTCTTC. It specifies CSVEVVEHNEQFF. This rearrangement joins TRBV29-1 to TRBJ2-1; D is ambiguous. In germline, CDR1 is SQVTM, CDR2 ANQGSEA. There are 13 residues in the CDR3. Trimming removed 3 bases at V and 5 bases at J, with 11 bases between.